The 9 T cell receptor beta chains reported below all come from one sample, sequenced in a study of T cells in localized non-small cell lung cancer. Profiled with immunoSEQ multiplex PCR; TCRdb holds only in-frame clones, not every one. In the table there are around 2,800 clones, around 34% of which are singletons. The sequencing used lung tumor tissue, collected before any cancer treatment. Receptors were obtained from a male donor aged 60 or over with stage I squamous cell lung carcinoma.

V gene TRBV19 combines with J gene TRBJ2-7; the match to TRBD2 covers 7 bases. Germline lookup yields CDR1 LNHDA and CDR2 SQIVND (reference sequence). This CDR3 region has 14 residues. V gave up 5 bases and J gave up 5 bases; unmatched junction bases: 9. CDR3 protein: CASSQRDRRNEQYF. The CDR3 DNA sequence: TGTGCCAGTAGTCAGCGGGACCGGCGGAACGAGCAGTACTTC.

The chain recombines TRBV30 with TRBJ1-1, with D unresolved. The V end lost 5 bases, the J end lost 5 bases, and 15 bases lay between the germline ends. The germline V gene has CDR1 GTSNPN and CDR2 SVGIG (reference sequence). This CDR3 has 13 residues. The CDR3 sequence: CAWLGLGYTEAFF. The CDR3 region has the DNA TGTGCCTGGTTGGGTTTAGGGTATACTGAAGCTTTCTTT.

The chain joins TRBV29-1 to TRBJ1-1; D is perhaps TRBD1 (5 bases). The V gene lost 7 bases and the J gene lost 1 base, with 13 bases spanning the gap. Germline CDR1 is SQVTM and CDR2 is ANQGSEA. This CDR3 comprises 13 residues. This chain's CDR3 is CSAATGTNTEAFF. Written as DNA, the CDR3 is TGCAGCGCCGCTACAGGAACGAACACTGAAGCTTTCTTT.

The CDR3 nucleotides are TGTGCCAGCAGCTTACAGGGGAACAGAAACACCATATATTTT. Its translation is CASSLQGNRNTIYF. The chain links TRBV11-3 to TRBJ1-3, with TRBD1 as a possible D gene (6 bases). The germline V gene encodes CDR1 SGHNT and CDR2 YENEEA. With 2 bases removed from V and 5 bases from J, the gap between germline ends came to 10 bases. This CDR3 comprises 14 residues.

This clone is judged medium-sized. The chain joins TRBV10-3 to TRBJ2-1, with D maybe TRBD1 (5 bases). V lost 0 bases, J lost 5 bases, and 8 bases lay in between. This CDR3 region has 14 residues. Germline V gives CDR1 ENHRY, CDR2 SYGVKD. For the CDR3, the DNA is TGTGCCATCAGTGAGTCAACAGGAAACAATGAGCAGTTCTTC. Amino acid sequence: CAISESTGNNEQFF.

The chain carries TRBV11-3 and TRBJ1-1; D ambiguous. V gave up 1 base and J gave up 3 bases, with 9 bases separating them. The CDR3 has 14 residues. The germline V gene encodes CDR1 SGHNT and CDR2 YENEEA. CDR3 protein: CASSLVVDDTEAFF. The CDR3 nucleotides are TGTGCCAGCAGCTTAGTTGTGGATGACACTGAAGCTTTCTTT.

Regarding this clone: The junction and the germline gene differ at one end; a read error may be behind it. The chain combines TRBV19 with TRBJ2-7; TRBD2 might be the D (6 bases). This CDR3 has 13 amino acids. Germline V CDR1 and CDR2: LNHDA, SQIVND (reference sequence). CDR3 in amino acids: CASTQGGNYEQYF. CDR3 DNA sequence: TGTGCCAGTACCCAGGGAGGTAACTACGAGCAGTATTTC.

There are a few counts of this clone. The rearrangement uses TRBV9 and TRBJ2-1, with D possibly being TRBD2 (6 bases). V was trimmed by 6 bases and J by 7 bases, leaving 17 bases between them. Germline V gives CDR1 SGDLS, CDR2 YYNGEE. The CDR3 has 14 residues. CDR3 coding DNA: TGTGCCAGCACTCGGGACTCCACGGTAAATGAGCAGTTCTTC. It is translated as CASTRDSTVNEQFF.

The CDR3 DNA follows: TGTGCCAGTACCCCCGGGGTCCGGAACACCGGGGAGCTGTTTTTT. It yields the protein CASTPGVRNTGELFF. The gene calls are TRBV19 and TRBJ2-2; D is perhaps TRBD2 (5 bases). Germline V gene data show CDR1 as LNHDA and CDR2 as SQIVND (reference sequence). V lost 7 bases and J 1 base, leaving 13 bases between the germline ends. The CDR3 runs to 15 residues.